A single sample gave rise to the 10 T cell receptor beta chains below, sequenced in a study of T cell repertoires in cytomegalovirus infection (dated by TCRdb to between 2018 and 2021). No antigen has been assigned to these receptors. The listed sequencing device is Illumina HiSeq 1500. TCRdb took the public reads, trimmed them with fastp at Q25, ran MiXCR for clone calling and kept in-frame beta chains. Identical CDR3 protein sequences are pooled into one entry, listed with their most common genes and DNA. The sample data list hundreds of thousands of distinct CDR3 sequences, and around a third of these were observed just once. The biggest ten clones account for 18% of the sample. The intended sense of this specimen's treatment or condition label: in vitro stimulation with specific CMV peptide epitopes to enrich CMV-specific T cells. The material sequenced was cultured PBMCs, taken from culture after CMV antigen stimulation. The source is a human donor in good health (CMV status not recorded). Some clones in this sample may be carry-over from other donors' samples.

The rearrangement joins TRBV19 to TRBJ2-1; TRBD2 matches at 7 bases. V was pared by 5 bases and J by 0 bases, with 7 bases of the junction left unmatched. The CDR3 totals 16 residues. Germline loops: CDR1 LNHDA, CDR2 SQIVND (reference sequence). The CDR3 DNA sequence: TGTGCCAGTAGTTCAACTAGCGACAGCTCCTACAATGAGCAGTTCTTC. Translation: CASSSTSDSSYNEQFF.

The V gene is TRBV4-1, the J gene TRBJ2-3; 9 bases fit TRBD2. The V segment lost 2 bases and the J segment 15 bases; nucleotides outside the gene matches: 18. The CDR3 spans 16 residues. Per germline, CDR1 MGHRA and CDR2 YSYEKL. CDR3 sequence: CASSQFWLSPAGGGYF. The CDR3 region has the DNA TGCGCCAGCAGCCAATTCTGGCTGAGCCCAGCGGGGGGAGGTTATTTT.

The chain uses TRBV11-3 and TRBJ2-1, with no clear D. Germline CDR1 SGHNT, CDR2 YENEEA. V lost 2 bases to trimming and J lost 9 bases, with 11 bases between them. The CDR3 spans 13 residues. CDR3 protein: CASSLLGPSEQFF. The DNA for the CDR3 is TGTGCCAGCAGCTTACTCGGACCCAGTGAGCAGTTCTTC.

This rearrangement joins TRBV28 to TRBJ2-5, with TRBD2 matching over 11 bases. Trimming at V came to 3 bases and at J to 6 bases, leaving 6 bases not matched to a gene. CDR1 MDHEN and CDR2 SYDVKM come from the germline V gene. The CDR3 loop spans 15 amino acids. This CDR3 reads CASSLGGTSGKTQYF. CDR3 sequence (DNA): TGTGCCAGCAGTTTGGGGGGGACTAGCGGAAAGACCCAGTACTTC.

This chain connects TRBV6-1 to TRBJ1-2; D possibly corresponds to TRBD1 (6 bases). CDR3 length: 16 amino acids. Per germline, CDR1 MNHNS and CDR2 SASEGT. Trimming took 2 bases from V and 2 from J, leaving 15 bases between them. Written as DNA, the CDR3 is TGTGCCAGCAGTGAACATTTGGCAGGGGTCAACTATGGCTACACCTTC. Its translation: CASSEHLAGVNYGYTF.

The table lists this clonotype with a few counts. The V and J genes are TRBV9 and TRBJ2-7, with 12 bases that match TRBD2. V shed 4 bases and J 6 bases; nucleotides not matched to a gene: 14. This CDR3 has 17 amino acids. The germline V gene has CDR1 SGDLS and CDR2 YYNGEE. The CDR3 is CASSKGLAGGVRGEQYF. In DNA form, the CDR3 reads TGTGCCAGCAGCAAGGGACTAGCGGGTGGGGTGAGGGGCGAGCAGTACTTC.

The sample holds a few counts of this clonotype. The chain employs TRBV20-1 and TRBJ2-5, with D tentatively TRBD2 (6 bases). The germline V gene encodes CDR1 DFQATT and CDR2 SNEGSKA (reference sequence). This CDR3 has 11 residues. The V and J ends lost 6 bases and 4 bases respectively, with 9 bases between them. The CDR3 DNA reads as TGCAGTGCAGACGGGGGAGAGACCCAGTACTTC. Translation gives CSADGGETQYF.

The chain recombines TRBV7-2 with TRBJ1-3, with TRBD1 matching 7 bases. The CDR3 has 15 residues. V was clipped by 4 bases and J by 4 bases; unmatched bases: 7. Germline values: CDR1 SGHTA, CDR2 FQGNSA. The chain's CDR3 is CASSYTTGVGNTIYF. The CDR3 DNA reads as TGTGCCAGCAGCTATACCACAGGGGTCGGAAACACCATATATTTT.

This clonotype has just a few counts. The chain joins TRBV20-1 to TRBJ2-1; 8 bases match TRBD2. The CDR3 sequence is 14 residues long. Germline trimming cut 6 bases from V and 9 bases from J; bases unmatched to any gene: 13. The germline V gene has CDR1 DFQATT and CDR2 SNEGSKA (reference sequence). The CDR3 DNA sequence: TGCAGTGCCCGGAGGCCGGGGGGGCCCCTTGAGCAGTTCTTC. It is translated as CSARRPGGPLEQFF.

This rearrangement joins TRBV6-1 to TRBJ2-4, with 9 bases fitting TRBD2. V dropped 4 bases and J dropped 1; count of bases not matched to a gene: 17. Germline V gene lookup returns CDR1 MNHNS and CDR2 SASEGT. This CDR3 is 20 amino acids long. The CDR3 DNA sequence: TGTGCCAGCAGTGGGGGAATAGCGGGGGTCCCCTCGTGGGCCAAAAACATTCAGTACTTC. This translates into CASSGGIAGVPSWAKNIQYF.